This T cell receptor beta chain derives from a study of regulatory T cells in long-lasting Graves disease. To make TCR beta libraries, researchers used iRepertoire HTBI primers and Arm-PCR of CDR3 regions. TCRdb redid the calling of the multiplex PCR reads with MiXCR, one entry per CDR3 protein. In the table there are about 610,000 distinct CDR3 sequences, around 15% of which are singletons. From germline, CDR1 is SQVTM and CDR2 ANQGSEA. CDR3 size: 14 residues. J was trimmed by 2 bases and V by 1 base; bases with no gene match: 4. This clonotype was seen repeatedly, ten times or more. Time point of the sample: newly diagnosed GD, antithyroid drugs for less than 3 months. TCR sequences were obtained from RNA taken from PBMCs. These same records also appear under a second study, on T cells in Graves' hyperthyroidism and ophthalmopathy. From that report: HTBI primers were employed in a first-round RT-PCR of the TCR CDR3.

The chain uses TRBV29-1 and TRBJ2-7, with 8 bases aligning to TRBD2. The sequence derives from a young man with Graves disease. Sequencing used peripheral blood mononuclear cells (PBMCs), obtained at new diagnosis, from a patient treated with antithyroid drugs. The CDR3 protein is CSVEGLAPTYEQYF. CDR3 coding DNA: TGCAGCGTTGAAGGACTAGCGCCCACCTACGAGCAGTACTTC.